A selection of T cell receptor beta chains follows, all from one sample in a study of T cell responses to AZD1222 COVID-19 vaccine. Repertoires were generated with immunoSEQ multiplex PCR, while TCRdb's copy carries only in-frame clones and drops some. Of about 100,000 clones listed, just over 90% are singletons. The material was peripheral blood, obtained 28 days after the second AZD1222 dose. These receptors were collected from an adult who received the AZD1222 COVID-19 vaccine. CDR3s include the opening cysteine and the closing phenylalanine or tryptophan. D genes are given only for firm matches. Clone size is stated in some rows and not others, as once, few, many or a class when expanded.

j_call clone_size v_call cdr3_length d_call cdr3_aa cdr3_nt
TRBJ1-2 . TRBV18 16 . CASSDTRGRGAQGYTF TGTGCCAGCTCGGACACGCGGGGAAGGGGGGCACAGGGCTACACCTTC
TRBJ2-1 . TRBV7-8 15 TRBD2 CASSWGLAGGNEQFF TGTGCCAGCAGCTGGGGACTAGCGGGAGGCAATGAGCAGTTCTTC
TRBJ2-1 . TRBV12-5 15 TRBD1 CASGLVQGASNEQFF TGTGCTAGTGGTTTGGTACAGGGGGCCTCAAATGAGCAGTTCTTC
TRBJ2-3 once TRBV6-4 14 TRBD2 CASKRGRDTDTQYF TGTGCCAGCAAGCGCGGGAGAGACACAGATACGCAGTATTTT
TRBJ2-7 . TRBV14 16 . CASSQLQGTPAREQYF TGTGCCAGCAGCCAACTACAGGGGACTCCAGCTAGAGAGCAGTACTTC
TRBJ1-6 . TRBV28 17 . CASDGALTGRVNSPLHF TGTGCCAGCGACGGCGCTTTAACAGGGAGGGTGAATTCACCCCTCCACTTT
TRBJ2-7 . TRBV7-2 15 . CASSLRTMGPYEQYF TGTGCCAGCAGCTTAAGGACTATGGGCCCCTACGAGCAGTACTTC
TRBJ1-6 . TRBV10-3 15 . CAISESGGSPSPLHF TGTGCCATCAGTGAGTCGGGGGGGAGTCCTTCACCCCTCCACTTT
TRBJ1-2 . TRBV30 14 . CAWTRGVPNYGYTF TGTGCCTGGACAAGGGGGGTTCCCAACTATGGCTACACCTTC
TRBJ2-5 . TRBV30 11 . CAWRARETQYF TGTGCCTGGAGAGCTAGGGAGACCCAGTACTTC
TRBJ1-1 few TRBV11-3 13 . CASSLYLNTEAFF TGTGCCAGCAGCTTATATTTGAACACTGAAGCTTTCTTT
TRBJ2-2 . TRBV10-1 13 . CASSEKNTGELFF TGCGCCAGCAGTGAGAAAAACACCGGGGAGCTGTTTTTT
TRBJ1-6 . TRBV12-3/TRBV12-4 12 . CASRQGNSPLHF TGTGCCAGCAGACAGGGAAATTCACCCCTCCACTTT
TRBJ2-7 . TRBV18 17 TRBD2 CASSPLTGGRSSYEQYF TGTGCCAGCTCACCATTGACGGGGGGTCGTAGCTCCTACGAGCAGTACTTC
TRBJ1-2 few TRBV3-1/TRBV3-2 15 TRBD1 CASSPLGQVVYGYTF TGTGCCAGCAGCCCCCTGGGACAGGTTGTATATGGCTACACCTTC
TRBJ2-2 . TRBV7-9 18 TRBD2 CASSPPLREVIYTGELFF TGTGCCAGCAGCCCCCCATTGCGGGAGGTAATATACACCGGGGAGCTGTTTTTT
TRBJ2-7 . TRBV7-9 12 . CASSLVAYEQYF TGTGCCAGCAGCTTAGTTGCTTACGAGCAGTACTTC
TRBJ2-5 once TRBV2 15 TRBD2 CASTERLAGVETQYF TGTGCCAGCACCGAACGACTAGCGGGAGTAGAGACCCAGTACTTC
TRBJ2-7 once TRBV6-5 12 . CASTDRFYEQYF TGTGCCAGCACCGACAGATTTTACGAGCAGTACTTC
TRBJ1-1 . TRBV28 14 TRBD1 CASSSAGGSTEAFF TGTGCCAGCAGTTCTGCAGGGGGCTCGACTGAAGCTTTCTTT
TRBJ1-6 few TRBV5-4 16 . CASSALPLGRNSPLHF TGTGCCAGCAGCGCTTTACCCCTCGGGAGGAATTCACCCCTCCACTTT
TRBJ2-1 . TRBV9 22 . CASSASPTFALGQGGSYNEQFF TGTGCCAGCAGCGCATCCCCCACTTTCGCCCTGGGCCAAGGGGGAAGCTACAATGAGCAGTTCTTC
TRBJ2-2 . TRBV3-1/TRBV3-2 16 . CASSHFGTLNTGELFF TGTGCCAGCAGCCACTTCGGGACTCTGAACACCGGGGAGCTGTTTTTT
TRBJ1-2 once TRBV3-1/TRBV3-2 14 TRBD1 CASRGGQAFYGYTF TGTGCCAGCAGAGGCGGACAGGCCTTCTATGGCTACACCTTC
TRBJ2-1 . TRBV6-2/TRBV6-3 17 TRBD2 CASSYSTVLAGEGEQFF TGTGCCAGCAGTTACTCGACGGTGCTAGCGGGAGAAGGTGAGCAGTTCTTC
TRBJ1-1 . TRBV18 15 TRBD1 CASSPPWGQGSVAFF TGTGCCAGCTCACCACCCTGGGGACAGGGGTCCGTAGCTTTCTTT
TRBJ2-7 . TRBV30 12 . CAWRGPYYEQYF TGTGCCTGGAGGGGACCGTATTACGAGCAGTACTTC
TRBJ2-1 . TRBV24-1 12 . CATFDGSNEQFF TGTGCCACCTTTGACGGGAGCAATGAGCAGTTCTTC
TRBJ2-3 . TRBV19 18 . CASSTILRTVSSTDTQYF TGTGCCAGTAGTACCATCCTCAGGACAGTTTCCAGCACAGATACGCAGTATTTT
TRBJ1-4 . TRBV28 15 . CASSFGTVSPIRLFF TGTGCCAGCAGTTTCGGGACTGTTTCGCCGATCCGGCTGTTTTTT
TRBJ2-7 . TRBV9 13 TRBD1 CASSGTGVAEQYF TGTGCCAGCAGCGGAACAGGGGTGGCCGAGCAGTACTTC
TRBJ1-1 . TRBV4-1 15 . CASSQEPAEGTEAFF TGCGCCAGCAGCCAAGAACCGGCGGAGGGCACTGAAGCTTTCTTT
TRBJ2-7 . TRBV7-9 15 TRBD1 CASSQTDRGKSKQYF TGTGCCAGCAGCCAAACGGACAGGGGGAAGTCCAAGCAGTACTTC
TRBJ1-4 . TRBV30 14 . CAWTVGRVNEKLFF TGTGCCTGGACTGTGGGCAGGGTGAATGAAAAACTGTTTTTT
TRBJ1-1 . TRBV7-2 14 . CASSLWGTDTEAFF TGTGCCAGCAGCTTATGGGGGACGGACACTGAAGCTTTCTTT
TRBJ1-4 . TRBV2 13 TRBD1 CATRQGATEKLFF TGTGCCACCAGACAGGGGGCGACTGAAAAACTGTTTTTT
TRBJ1-2 once TRBV11-2 16 . CASSPGRASDLGGYTF TGTGCCAGCAGCCCGGGCCGGGCCTCGGATTTGGGGGGCTACACCTTC
TRBJ2-7 . TRBV6-2/TRBV6-3 15 TRBD1 CASSATGTGSYEQYF TGTGCCAGCAGTGCCACCGGGACAGGCTCGTACGAGCAGTACTTC
TRBJ1-5 . TRBV5-1 16 . CASSHLPTDSNQPQHF TGCGCCAGCAGCCATTTACCGACCGATAGCAATCAGCCCCAGCATTTT
TRBJ1-1 . TRBV13 14 . CASSPRQTRTEAFF TGTGCCAGCAGCCCCCGGCAGACTCGTACTGAAGCTTTCTTT
TRBJ1-2 . TRBV10-3 13 . CAISLNSGYGYTF TGTGCCATCAGTTTAAATTCGGGGTATGGCTACACCTTC
TRBJ2-7 . TRBV6-2/TRBV6-3 15 TRBD2 CASSLTGGGADEQYF TGTGCCAGCAGCCTGACTGGCGGGGGGGCGGACGAGCAGTACTTC
TRBJ2-7 . TRBV6-5 15 . CASSPGGSGYYEQYF TGTGCCAGCAGTCCTGGAGGTAGCGGTTACTACGAGCAGTACTTC
TRBJ2-7 once TRBV30 15 TRBD2 CAWRTSGRALGEQYF TGTGCCTGGAGGACTAGCGGGAGGGCCTTGGGGGAGCAGTACTTC
TRBJ2-2 . TRBV4-3 14 . CASMREVNTGELFF TGCGCCAGCATGCGGGAAGTGAACACCGGGGAGCTGTTTTTT
TRBJ1-5 once TRBV5-1 13 . CASSTDGNQPQHF TGCGCCAGCAGCACCGACGGGAATCAGCCCCAGCATTTT
TRBJ2-7 . TRBV5-6 16 . CASSRMGPAGVYEQYF TGTGCCAGCAGCCGAATGGGACCCGCCGGGGTTTACGAGCAGTACTTC
TRBJ1-5 . TRBV5-1 12 . CARTDSNQPQHF TGCGCCAGGACAGATAGCAATCAGCCCCAGCATTTT
TRBJ1-5 once TRBV5-6 14 TRBD1 CASSEGQGNQPQHF TGTGCCAGCAGCGAGGGACAGGGGAATCAGCCCCAGCATTTT
TRBJ2-7 . TRBV10-3 14 . CAISSGPSSYEQYF TGTGCCATCAGTAGCGGCCCCAGCTCCTACGAGCAGTACTTC
TRBJ2-5 once TRBV13 13 . CASSPPGLETQYF TGTGCCAGCAGCCCGCCGGGGCTTGAGACCCAGTACTTC